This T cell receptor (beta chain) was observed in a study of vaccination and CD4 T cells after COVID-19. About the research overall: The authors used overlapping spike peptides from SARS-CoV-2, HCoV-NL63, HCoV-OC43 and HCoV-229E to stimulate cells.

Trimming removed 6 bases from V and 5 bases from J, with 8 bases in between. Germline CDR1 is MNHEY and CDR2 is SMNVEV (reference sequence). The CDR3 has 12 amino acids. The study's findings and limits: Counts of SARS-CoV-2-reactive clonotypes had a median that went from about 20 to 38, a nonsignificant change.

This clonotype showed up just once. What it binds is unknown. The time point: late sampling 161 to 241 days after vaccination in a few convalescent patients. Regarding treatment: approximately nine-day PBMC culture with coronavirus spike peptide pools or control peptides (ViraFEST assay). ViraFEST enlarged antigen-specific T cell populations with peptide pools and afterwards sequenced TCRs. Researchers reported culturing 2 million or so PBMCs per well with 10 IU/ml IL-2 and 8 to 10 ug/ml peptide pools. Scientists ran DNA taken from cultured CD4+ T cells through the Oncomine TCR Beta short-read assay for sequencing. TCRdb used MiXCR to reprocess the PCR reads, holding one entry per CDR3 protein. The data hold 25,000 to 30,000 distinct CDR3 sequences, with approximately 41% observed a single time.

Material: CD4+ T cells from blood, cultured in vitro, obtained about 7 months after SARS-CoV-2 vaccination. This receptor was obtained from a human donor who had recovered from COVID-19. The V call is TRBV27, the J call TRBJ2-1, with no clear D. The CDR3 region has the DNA TGTGCCAGCAGGTCAACGGACAATGAGCAGTTCTTC. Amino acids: CASRSTDNEQFF.